The 7 T cell receptor beta chains below all came from one sample that was sequenced in a study of T cell changes during pregnancy in multiple sclerosis. This table comes from immunoSEQ multiplex PCR, and its TCRdb copy is limited to in-frame clones, with some not included. The sample holds around 61,000 clones, around 90% seen once. The sequenced sample was peripheral blood, obtained in the first trimester of pregnancy. Receptor source: a female donor in good health, enrolled as a control in a pregnancy study.

The chain carries TRBV15 and TRBJ1-1, with D perhaps matching TRBD1 (5 bases). This CDR3 spans 15 amino acids. Germline CDR1 reads LNHNV; CDR2 reads YYDKDF (reference sequence). Trimming took 0 bases from V and 1 from J, leaving 9 bases between them. CDR3 bases: TGTGCCACCAGCAGAGATCTGGGGGGGAACACTGAAGCTTTCTTT. Protein product: CATSRDLGGNTEAFF.

CDR3 bases: TGTGCCAGTAGATCCCGAGGGCTCCCCTACGAGCAGTACTTC. Protein product: CASRSRGLPYEQYF. The V gene is TRBV19, the J gene TRBJ2-7, with a possible D match to TRBD2 (5 bases). This CDR3 comprises 14 residues. Germline CDR1 reads LNHDA; CDR2 reads SQIVND (reference sequence). The V end lost 6 bases, the J end lost 2 bases, and 14 bases lay between the germline ends. The entire variable domain, with the rest obtained from reference TRBV19 and TRBJ2-7, is as follows: DGGITQSPKYLFRKEGQNVTLSCEQNLNHDAMYWYRQDPGQGLRLIYYSQIVNDFQKGDIAEGYSVSREKKESFPLTVTSAQKNPTAFYLCASRSRGLPYEQYFGPGTRLTVT.

The chain carries TRBV11-2 and TRBJ1-1, with D perhaps TRBD1 (5 bases). V dropped 3 bases and J dropped 0 bases, with 14 bases sitting between them. Germline CDR1 and CDR2: SGHAT and FQNNGV. The CDR3 runs 16 residues. The CDR3 DNA follows: TGTGCCAGCAGCTTCAGGTTGGGGCAGCTGAACACTGAAGCTTTCTTT. Its protein product is CASSFRLGQLNTEAFF.

The chain is built from TRBV6-4 and TRBJ1-5, with 9 bases matching TRBD1. In germline, CDR1 is MRHNA, CDR2 SNTAGT. This CDR3 comprises 17 residues. With V trimmed by 3 bases and J by 1 base, 7 bases remained unmatched. As DNA, the CDR3 is TGTGCCAGCAGTGATCCCCGGGACAGGGAGAGCAATCAGCCCCAGCATTTT. Encoded protein: CASSDPRDRESNQPQHF.

V gene TRBV13 combines with J gene TRBJ1-1; TRBD1 is a possible D gene (6 bases). Deletions cut 5 bases from V and 4 bases from J, with 17 bases between. Per germline, CDR1 PRHDT and CDR2 FYEKMQ (reference sequence). CDR3 size: 15 residues. This CDR3 is CASSLNPGALTEAFF. The CDR3 DNA sequence: TGTGCCAGCAGCCTGAATCCAGGGGCACTCACTGAAGCTTTCTTT.

The rearrangement links TRBV4-2 to TRBJ1-3, with D unresolved. Trimming cost V 1 base and J 6 bases, with 19 bases left between them. The CDR3 spans 17 residues. Germline V gene data show CDR1 as LGHNA and CDR2 as YNFKEQ. The chain's CDR3 is CASSQGGGPRAENTIYF. The CDR3 DNA reads TGTGCCAGCAGCCAAGGGGGAGGCCCAAGGGCGGAAAACACCATATATTTT.

The gene calls are TRBV30 and TRBJ2-5; D is ambiguous. Germline-derived CDR1 and CDR2 are GTSNPN and SVGIG (reference sequence). V lost 0 bases and J lost 3, with 5 bases in between. This CDR3 comprises 12 residues. CDR3 coding DNA: TGTGCCTGGAGTGTACTGGAAGAGACCCAGTACTTC. Encoded protein: CAWSVLEETQYF.